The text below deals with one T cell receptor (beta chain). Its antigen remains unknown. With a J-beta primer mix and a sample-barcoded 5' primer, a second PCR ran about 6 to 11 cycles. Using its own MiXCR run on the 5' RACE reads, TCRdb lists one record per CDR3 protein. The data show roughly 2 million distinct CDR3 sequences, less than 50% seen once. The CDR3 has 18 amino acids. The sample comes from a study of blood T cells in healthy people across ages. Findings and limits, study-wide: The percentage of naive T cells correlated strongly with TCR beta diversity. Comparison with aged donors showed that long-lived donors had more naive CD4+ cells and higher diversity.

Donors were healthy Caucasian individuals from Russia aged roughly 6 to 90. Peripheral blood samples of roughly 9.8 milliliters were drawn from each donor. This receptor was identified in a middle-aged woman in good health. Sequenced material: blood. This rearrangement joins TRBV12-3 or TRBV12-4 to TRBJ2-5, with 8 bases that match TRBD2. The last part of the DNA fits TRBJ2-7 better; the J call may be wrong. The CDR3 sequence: CASSYAPRGGRIRYEQYF. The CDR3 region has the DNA TGTGCCAGCAGTTACGCCCCCCGGGGGGGGAGAATAAGGTACGAGCAGTACTTC.